One sample yielded the 27 T cell receptor beta chains listed below, sequenced in a study of cytomegalovirus exposure and HLA in healthy donors. Amplification used 60 Vbeta primers and 13 Jbeta primers. The assay was immunoSEQ multiplex PCR, and TCRdb's table has in-frame clones only and misses some. The data hold fewer than 110,000 clones, with 60% to 75% observed a single time. Sequencing was carried out using PBMCs. The receptors were sampled from a young man in good health and CMV-seronegative.

The genes are TRBV7-9 and TRBJ1-5; D might be TRBD1 (6 bases). V lost 0 bases and J 6 bases, leaving 15 bases between the germline ends. CDR3 length: 16 residues. CDR1 SEHNR and CDR2 FQNEAQ come from the germline V gene (reference sequence). Here the CDR3 DNA reads TGTGCCAGCAGCTTAGCTGAGTTCAGGGGCGGTCAGCCCCAGCATTTT. Its protein product is CASSLAEFRGGQPQHF. Full variable domain (rest looked up from reference TRBV7-9 and TRBJ1-5): DTGVSQNPRHKITKRGQNVTFRCDPISEHNRLYWYRQTLGQGPEFLTYFQNEAQLEKSRLLSDRFSAERPKGSFSTLEIQRTEQGDSAMYLCASSLAEFRGGQPQHFGDGTRLSIL.

On this clone itself: The sample has other DNA sequences that encode this CDR3 too. This chain uses TRBV6-5 with TRBJ1-4; no clear D. Trimming pared 2 bases from V and 8 bases from J, leaving 12 bases between. CDR3 length: 14 amino acids. In germline, CDR1 is MNHEY, CDR2 SVGAGI. The CDR3: CASSYTDPTEKLFF. DNA for the CDR3: TGTGCCAGCAGTTACACAGACCCGACAGAAAAACTGTTTTTT.

This clone has a single count. Distinct nucleotide sequences in the sample also encode this CDR3. The rearrangement uses TRBV9 and TRBJ1-5; D is ambiguous. Looked up from germline, CDR1 is SGDLS and CDR2 is YYNGEE. Trimming shortened V by 4 bases and J by 3 bases, and 14 bases separated the two germline ends. The CDR3 runs 15 residues. The CDR3 reads CASSPTYSTNQPQHF. The CDR3 DNA sequence: TGTGCCAGCAGCCCGACTTACTCTACCAATCAGCCCCAGCATTTT.

V gene TRBV27 combines with J gene TRBJ2-5, with TRBD2 matching 9 bases. The CDR3 is 15 amino acids. Unmatched junction bases numbered 10, after V lost 6 bases and J lost 5 bases. Looked up from germline, CDR1 is MNHEY and CDR2 is SMNVEV (reference sequence). CDR3: CASRFRSGGYETQYF. CDR3 DNA: TGTGCCAGCAGATTCCGAAGCGGGGGGTATGAGACCCAGTACTTC.

J is TRBJ1-6 and V is TRBV30; 9 bases are shared with TRBD1. Germline V lookup: CDR1 GTSNPN, CDR2 SVGIG (reference sequence). This CDR3 has 15 residues. Trimming took 5 bases from V and 2 from J; bases not matched to a gene: 4. CDR3: CAWGTGLAYNSPLHF. The CDR3 DNA is TGTGCCTGGGGGACAGGGCTAGCCTATAATTCACCCCTCCACTTT.

This clone was seen more than once but under ten times. This chain links TRBV27 with TRBJ2-7; 7 bases agree with TRBD1. CDR3 length: 14 residues. Trimming at V came to 2 bases and at J to 3 bases, leaving 4 bases not matched to a gene. In germline, CDR1 is MNHEY, CDR2 SMNVEV (reference sequence). The CDR3 DNA sequence: TGTGCCAGCAGTTTAATGAGACAGGGCTACGAGCAGTACTTC. This sequence encodes CASSLMRQGYEQYF.

This chain links TRBV4-1 with TRBJ1-4; TRBD1 might be the D (5 bases). Trimming cost V 0 bases and J 8 bases, with 10 bases left between them. Germline V gene data show CDR1 as MGHRA and CDR2 as YSYEKL. This CDR3 is 14 amino acids long. CDR3 bases: TGCGCCAGCAGCCAAGAGACAGTTAGGGAAAAACTGTTTTTT. Protein sequence: CASSQETVREKLFF.

The CDR3 nucleotides read TGTGCCAGCAGTGAATACAGGGGAAACACCATATATTTT. Its translation: CASSEYRGNTIYF. V gene TRBV25-1 combines with J gene TRBJ1-3; D gene unclear. Germline CDR1 is MGHDK and CDR2 is SYGVNS. This CDR3 contains 13 residues. Between the trimmed V and J ends, which lost 0 bases and 4 bases, there was a span of 4 bases.

This rearrangement joins TRBV9 to TRBJ1-6; 10 bases are a match to TRBD1. The CDR3 has 16 residues. CDR1 SGDLS and CDR2 YYNGEE come from the germline V gene. The junction had 5 bases not matched to a gene; V was cut back by 4 bases and J by 4 bases. CDR3 sequence reads: CASSPGTGAYNSPLHF. In nucleotides, the CDR3 is TGTGCCAGCAGCCCGGGGACAGGGGCTTATAATTCACCCCTCCACTTT.

This chain uses TRBV7-5 with TRBJ2-5; TRBD2, the table's D call, lacks a check against the DNA. TRBV7-5 is assigned pseudogene status. This CDR3 comprises 17 residues. The CDR3 reads CVRSLLLREEDQETQYF. DNA for the CDR3: TGTGTCAGAAGCTTATTGTTGAGGGAGGAGGACCAAGAGACCCAGTACTTC.

The rearrangement uses TRBV5-4 and TRBJ2-5; maybe TRBD2 (5 bases). Trimming left V 4 bases short and J 4 bases short, with 17 bases between. CDR1 is SGHNT, CDR2 YYREEE, per germline (reference sequence). CDR3 length: 15 amino acids. The CDR3 sequence is CASSLTGLAGETQYF. The DNA for the CDR3 is TGTGCCAGCAGCCTTACCGGACTCGCCGGAGAGACCCAGTACTTC.

The gene calls are TRBV9 and TRBJ1-1, with D unclear. Deletions cut 0 bases from V and 2 bases from J, with 8 bases between. Per germline, CDR1 SGDLS and CDR2 YYNGEE. This CDR3 has 14 residues. The CDR3 nucleotides read TGTGCCAGCAGCGTAGACAAATTTAACACTGAAGCTTTCTTT. Its translation is CASSVDKFNTEAFF.

The rearrangement links TRBV2 to TRBJ2-5; no clear D gene. The J call may not be correct, given that the DNA end is closer to TRBJ2-7. This CDR3 contains 12 residues. Per germline, CDR1 SNHLY and CDR2 FYNNEI. In DNA form, the CDR3 reads TGTGCCAGTACTCGTTACGCCTACGAGCAGTACTTC. This encodes CASTRYAYEQYF.

The chain carries TRBV29-1 and TRBJ1-2; D is undetermined. V shed 4 bases and J shed 3 bases, with 15 bases lying between them. The CDR3 has 14 amino acids. The V gene's germline CDR1 is SQVTM and CDR2 ANQGSEA. The CDR3 sequence is CSVGVGGYDYGYTF. The CDR3 nucleotides are TGCAGCGTTGGGGTCGGAGGGTACGACTATGGCTACACCTTC.

Only one count was recorded for this clone. This chain connects TRBV7-3 to TRBJ2-3, with a possible D match to TRBD1 (6 bases). The CDR3 extends over 15 amino acids. The V gene lost 1 base and the J gene lost 3 bases, with 11 bases spanning the gap. Germline V gene sequence: CDR1 SGHTA, CDR2 FQGTGA. In nucleotides, the CDR3 is TGTGCCAGCAGCTTAAGCTTTCAGGGGACAGATACGCAGTATTTT. As protein: CASSLSFQGTDTQYF.

This chain links TRBV4-1 with TRBJ1-4, with D uncertain. From germline, CDR1 is MGHRA and CDR2 YSYEKL. The CDR3 totals 16 residues. V lost 3 bases, J lost 8 bases, and 19 bases lay in between. The CDR3 nucleotides read TGCGCCAGCAGCCATACGATAACTCGGGAGGAGGAAAAACTGTTTTTT. It encodes CASSHTITREEEKLFF.

A few counts support this clone. The rearrangement joins TRBV6-5 to TRBJ1-1, with TRBD1 matching 7 bases. The V gene end was trimmed by 6 bases and the J gene end by 0 bases; junction bases not matched to a gene: 4. The CDR3 totals 14 residues. The germline V gene encodes CDR1 MNHEY and CDR2 SVGAGI. This CDR3 reads CASRQGQVNTEAFF. DNA of the CDR3: TGTGCCAGCAGACAAGGACAGGTGAACACTGAAGCTTTCTTT.

The rearrangement uses TRBV11-2 and TRBJ2-5; 14 nucleotides agree with TRBD2. Germline CDR1 SGHAT, CDR2 FQNNGV. Trimming removed 1 base from V and 9 bases from J; junction bases left unmatched: 7. The CDR3 runs 16 residues. The CDR3 DNA is TGTGCCAGCAGCTTAGGGGGACTAGCGGGGGCCGGGGCCCAGTACTTC. This sequence encodes CASSLGGLAGAGAQYF.

This chain links TRBV4-1 with TRBJ2-2, with 9 bases aligning to TRBD1. CDR1 is MGHRA and CDR2 is YSYEKL in the germline V gene. There are 15 residues in the CDR3. With 4 bases clipped from V and 6 bases from J, the junction kept 6 bases outside the gene matches. The CDR3 nucleotides read TGCGCCAGCAGCCTTGGACAGGGGTGGGCCGGGGAGCTGTTTTTT. It codes for CASSLGQGWAGELFF.

This rearrangement joins TRBV5-1 to TRBJ1-4, with a tentative D call TRBD1 (6 bases). The CDR3 covers 16 residues. The V and J ends lost 0 bases and 7 bases respectively, with 16 bases between them. Germline V lookup: CDR1 SGHRS, CDR2 YFSETQ. The CDR3 reads CASSLAEGGLFEKLFF. The CDR3 nucleotides read TGCGCCAGCAGCTTGGCCGAAGGGGGATTGTTTGAAAAACTGTTTTTT.

CDR3 loop: CASSQTSGDQETQYF. The DNA of the CDR3 is TGCGCCAGCAGCCAGACGAGCGGGGATCAAGAGACCCAGTACTTC. The chain employs TRBV4-1 and TRBJ2-5; the match to TRBD2 covers 7 bases. Losses at the gene ends were 3 bases for V and 2 bases for J; bases not matched to a gene: 6. CDR1 is MGHRA and CDR2 is YSYEKL in the germline V gene. CDR3 length equals 15 residues.

The rearrangement joins TRBV29-1 to TRBJ2-5, with D tentatively TRBD2 (5 bases). The DNA end is a closer match to TRBJ2-7, so the J assignment may be wrong. Looked up from germline, CDR1 is SQVTM and CDR2 is ANQGSEA. This CDR3 is 13 amino acids long. CDR3 protein: CSAYTQAGYEQYF. CDR3 bases: TGCAGCGCCTACACCCAGGCGGGCTACGAGCAGTACTTC.

This clone was found a few times. The chain employs TRBV2 and TRBJ2-3; D possibly corresponds to TRBD2 (6 bases). The V end lost 7 bases, the J end lost 6 bases, and 26 bases lay between the germline ends. The CDR3 has 17 residues. Germline V lookup: CDR1 SNHLY, CDR2 FYNNEI. The CDR3 is CASKAGVGSSLGDTQYF. For the CDR3, the DNA is TGTGCCAGCAAAGCCGGAGTCGGGAGTAGCCTAGGGGATACGCAGTATTTT.

The rearrangement links TRBV7-3 to TRBJ2-2, with D maybe TRBD2 (7 bases). The CDR3 loop spans 16 amino acids. Per germline, CDR1 SGHTA and CDR2 FQGTGA. V dropped 2 bases and J dropped 7 bases, with 17 bases sitting between them. DNA of the CDR3: TGTGCCAGCAGCTTACTGGGGGGGCGGGGCGTCGGGGAGCTGTTTTTT. It yields the protein CASSLLGGRGVGELFF. The full variable domain, with the rest looked up from reference TRBV7-3 and TRBJ2-2, is GAGVSQTPSNKVTEKGKYVELRCDPISGHTALYWYRQSLGQGPEFLIYFQGTGAADDSGLPNDRFFAVRPEGSVSTLKIQRTERGDSAVYLCASSLLGGRGVGELFFGEGSRLTVL.

Only a few counts were recorded for this clone. The chain carries TRBV2 and TRBJ2-7; 8 bases agree with TRBD1. The CDR3 sequence is 13 residues long. CDR1 and CDR2 (germline): SNHLY, FYNNEI. Trimming removed 8 bases from V and 2 bases from J; junction bases left unmatched: 5. The CDR3 coding sequence is TGTGCCAGCGACAGGGGAGCGGCCTACGAGCAGTACTTC. Amino acid sequence: CASDRGAAYEQYF.

The chain joins TRBV6-5 to TRBJ1-1; D is unresolved. V was cut by 2 bases and J by 5 bases, with 12 bases left in between. The CDR3 is 14 amino acids. Germline V CDR1 and CDR2: MNHEY, SVGAGI. For the CDR3, the DNA is TGTGCCAGCAGTTACACGTCCGGGTTGACTGAAGCTTTCTTT. It translates to CASSYTSGLTEAFF.

V and J are TRBV2 and TRBJ1-4; D unclear. This CDR3 has 14 amino acids. The V end lost 5 bases, the J end lost 10 bases, and 17 bases lay between the germline ends. CDR1 and CDR2 from the germline V gene are SNHLY and FYNNEI. CDR3 DNA: TGTGCCAGCAGTCCCGTGAGGACTAGGGTAAAACTGTTTTTT. This sequence encodes CASSPVRTRVKLFF.